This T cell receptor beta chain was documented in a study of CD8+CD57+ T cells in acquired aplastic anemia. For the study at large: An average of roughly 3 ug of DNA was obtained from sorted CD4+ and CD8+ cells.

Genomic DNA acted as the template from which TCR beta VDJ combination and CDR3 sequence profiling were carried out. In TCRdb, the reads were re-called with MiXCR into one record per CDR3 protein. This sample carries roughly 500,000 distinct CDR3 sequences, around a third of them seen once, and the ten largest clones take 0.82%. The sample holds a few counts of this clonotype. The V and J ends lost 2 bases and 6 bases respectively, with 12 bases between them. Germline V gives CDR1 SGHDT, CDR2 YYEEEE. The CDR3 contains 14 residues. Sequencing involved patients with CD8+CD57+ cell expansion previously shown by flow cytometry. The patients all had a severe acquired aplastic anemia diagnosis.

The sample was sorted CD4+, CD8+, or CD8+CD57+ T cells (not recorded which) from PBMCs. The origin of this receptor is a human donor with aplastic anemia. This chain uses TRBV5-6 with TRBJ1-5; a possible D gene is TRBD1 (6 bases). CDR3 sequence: CASSLRGIVQPQHF. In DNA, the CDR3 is TGTGCCAGCAGCTTAAGGGGGATTGTTCAGCCCCAGCATTTT.